This TCR beta chain was sequenced for a study of glioma-infiltrating T cells. Study-level points and caveats: Gliomas, especially low-grade, showed above-expected tissue-blood divergence; non-neoplastic patients showed below. Very few CDR3 sequences were shared between tissue and blood.

Remarks on this clonotype: What it binds is unknown.

TCR alpha and beta CDR3 regions were amplified from RNA using iRepertoire nested multiplex PCR. Tissue mRNA or PBMC total RNA, about 85-400 ng, went into one-step reverse transcription and amplification. TCRdb independently ran MiXCR on the multiplex PCR reads; one entry per CDR3 protein. The sample has some 85,000 distinct CDR3 sequences; about 25% are singletons. Germline V gene data show CDR1 as DFQATT and CDR2 as SNEGSKA (reference sequence). The CDR3 contains 12 residues. The ends lost 4 bases at V and 3 bases at J; junction bases unmatched: 2. V and J are TRBV20-1 and TRBJ2-7, with TRBD1 matching over 8 bases. Sequencing was performed on glioma tissue, nonneoplastic brain tissue, or PBMCs (not recorded which). This clonotype originated in a human donor with low-grade glioma or glioblastoma, undergoing nonglioma brain surgery, or in good health (not recorded which). CDR3 residues: CSAKTGDYEQYF. CDR3 in DNA: TGCAGTGCTAAGACAGGGGACTACGAGCAGTACTTC.